This T cell receptor beta chain was recovered during a study of blood T cells in healthy people across ages. Primers used in a second PCR of roughly 6 to 11 cycles were a sample-barcoded 5' primer and a J-beta primer mix. TCRdb reprocessed the 5' RACE reads with MiXCR, giving one entry per CDR3 protein. Among some 1.5 million distinct CDR3 sequences listed, 28% were seen once. A word on this clonotype: The junction shows a germline mismatch at one end, possibly a read error.

Germline values: CDR1 ENHRY, CDR2 SYGVKD. This CDR3 comprises 17 residues. Sequenced input: blood. The J gene is TRBJ2-1, the V gene TRBV10-3; 11 bases fit TRBD2. This receptor was taken from a woman aged 25-40 years in good health. CDR3 DNA: TGTGTCATCATGGGAACTAGCGGGAGCTATTCTTTCAATGAGCAGTTCTTC. Protein product: CVIMGTSGSYSFNEQFF.